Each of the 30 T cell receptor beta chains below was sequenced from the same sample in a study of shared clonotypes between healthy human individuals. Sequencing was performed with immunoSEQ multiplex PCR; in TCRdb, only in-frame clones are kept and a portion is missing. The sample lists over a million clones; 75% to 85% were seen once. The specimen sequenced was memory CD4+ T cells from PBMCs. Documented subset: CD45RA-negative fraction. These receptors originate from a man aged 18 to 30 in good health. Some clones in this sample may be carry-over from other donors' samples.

This chain's CDR3 is CASSPGTRQTSYNEQFF. The CDR3 DNA reads as TGTGCCAGCAGCCCCGGGACCCGGCAGACCTCCTACAATGAGCAGTTCTTC. The V call is TRBV9, the J call TRBJ2-1, with D perhaps matching TRBD1 or TRBD2 (5 bases each). Trimming left V 4 bases short and J 0 bases short, with 17 bases between. This CDR3 contains 17 residues. CDR1 and CDR2 from the germline V gene are SGDLS and YYNGEE.

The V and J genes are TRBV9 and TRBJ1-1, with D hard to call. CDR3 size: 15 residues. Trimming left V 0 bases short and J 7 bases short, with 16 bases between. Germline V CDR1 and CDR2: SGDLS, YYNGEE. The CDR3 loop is CASSVEGSSYGEAFF. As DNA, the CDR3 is TGTGCCAGCAGCGTAGAAGGCAGCTCTTACGGTGAAGCTTTCTTT.

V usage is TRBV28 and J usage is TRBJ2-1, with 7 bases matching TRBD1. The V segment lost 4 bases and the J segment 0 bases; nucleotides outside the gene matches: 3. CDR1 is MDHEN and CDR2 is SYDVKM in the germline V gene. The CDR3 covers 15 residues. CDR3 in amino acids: CASSSTGSSYNEQFF. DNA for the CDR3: TGTGCCAGCAGTTCGACAGGGAGCTCCTACAATGAGCAGTTCTTC.

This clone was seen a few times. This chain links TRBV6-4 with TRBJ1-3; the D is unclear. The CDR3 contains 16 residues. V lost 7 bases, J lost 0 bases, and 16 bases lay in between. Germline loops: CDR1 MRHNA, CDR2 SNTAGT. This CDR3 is CASIPSGESSGNTIYF. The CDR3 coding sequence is TGTGCCAGCATTCCCAGCGGGGAGAGCTCTGGAAACACCATATATTTT.

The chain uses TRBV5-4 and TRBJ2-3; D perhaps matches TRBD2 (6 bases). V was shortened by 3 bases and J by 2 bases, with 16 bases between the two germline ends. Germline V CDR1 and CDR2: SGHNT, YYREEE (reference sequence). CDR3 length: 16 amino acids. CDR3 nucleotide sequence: TGTGCCAGCAGCTCGATCGCGGGATCCGCCACAGATACGCAGTATTTT. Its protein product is CASSSIAGSATDTQYF.

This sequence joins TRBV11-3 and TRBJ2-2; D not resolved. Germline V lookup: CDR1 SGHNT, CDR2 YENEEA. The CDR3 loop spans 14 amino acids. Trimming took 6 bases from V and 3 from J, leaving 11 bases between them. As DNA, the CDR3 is TGTGCCAGCAGTCCAGCCGGGTACACCGGGGAGCTGTTTTTT. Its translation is CASSPAGYTGELFF.

The CDR3 loop is CASSLAREDTIYF. The CDR3 DNA reads as TGTGCCAGCAGCTTAGCCAGGGAGGACACCATATATTTT. This chain uses TRBV11-2 with TRBJ1-3; D possibly corresponds to TRBD1 (5 bases). The V end lost 1 base, the J end lost 8 bases, and 9 bases lay between the germline ends. The germline V gene has CDR1 SGHAT and CDR2 FQNNGV. This CDR3 region has 13 residues. Full variable domain (rest looked up from reference TRBV11-2 and TRBJ1-3): EAGVAQSPRYKIIEKRQSVAFWCNPISGHATLYWYQQILGQGPKLLIQFQNNGVVDDSQLPKDRFSAERLKGVDSTLKIQPAKLEDSAVYLCASSLAREDTIYFGEGSWLTVV.

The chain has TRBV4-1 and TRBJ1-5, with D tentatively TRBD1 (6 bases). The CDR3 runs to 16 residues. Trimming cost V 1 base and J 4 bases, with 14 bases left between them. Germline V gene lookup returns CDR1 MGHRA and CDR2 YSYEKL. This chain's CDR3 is CASSQGGGLRNQPQHF. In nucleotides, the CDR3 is TGCGCCAGCAGCCAAGGGGGGGGGCTCCGGAATCAGCCCCAGCATTTT.

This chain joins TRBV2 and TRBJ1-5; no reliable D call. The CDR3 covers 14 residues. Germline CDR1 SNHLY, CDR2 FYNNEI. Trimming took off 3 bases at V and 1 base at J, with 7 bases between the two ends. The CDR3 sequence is CASSDLASNQPQHF. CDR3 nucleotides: TGTGCCAGCAGTGATCTGGCCAGCAATCAGCCCCAGCATTTT. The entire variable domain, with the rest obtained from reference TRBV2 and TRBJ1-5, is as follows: EPEVTQTPSHQVTQMGQEVILRCVPISNHLYFYWYRQILGQKVEFLVSFYNNEISEKSEIFDDQFSVERPDGSNFTLKIRSTKLEDSAMYFCASSDLASNQPQHFGDGTRLSIL.

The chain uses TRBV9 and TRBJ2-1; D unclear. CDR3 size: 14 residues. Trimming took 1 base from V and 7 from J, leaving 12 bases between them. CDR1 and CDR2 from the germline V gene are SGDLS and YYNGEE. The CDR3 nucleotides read TGTGCCAGCAGCGTATCTCCTAGTTTGAATGAGCAGTTCTTC. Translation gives CASSVSPSLNEQFF.

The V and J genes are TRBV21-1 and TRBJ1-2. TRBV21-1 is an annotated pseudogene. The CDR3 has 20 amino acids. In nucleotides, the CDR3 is TGTGCCAGCAGCAAAACGGTGACCCCCCAAGACAGGGAGGGTAACTATGGCTACACCTTC. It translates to CASSKTVTPQDREGNYGYTF.

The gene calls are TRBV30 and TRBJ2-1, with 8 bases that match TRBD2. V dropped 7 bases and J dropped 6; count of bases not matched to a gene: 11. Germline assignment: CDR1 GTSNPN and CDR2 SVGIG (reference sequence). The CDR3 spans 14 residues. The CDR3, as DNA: TGTGCCTCGGACCCTAGCGGGTCCACCAATGAGCAGTTCTTC. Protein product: CASDPSGSTNEQFF.

The CDR3 bases are TGCGCCAGCACCGGGGAGGACAGGGGGCCCTCTGGGGCCAACGTCCTGACTTTC. The encoded protein is CASTGEDRGPSGANVLTF. The V call is TRBV5-1, the J call TRBJ2-6, with 11 bases identical to TRBD1. Germline loops: CDR1 SGHRS, CDR2 YFSETQ. The CDR3 loop spans 18 amino acids. Germline trimming cut 6 bases from V and 0 bases from J; bases unmatched to any gene: 8.

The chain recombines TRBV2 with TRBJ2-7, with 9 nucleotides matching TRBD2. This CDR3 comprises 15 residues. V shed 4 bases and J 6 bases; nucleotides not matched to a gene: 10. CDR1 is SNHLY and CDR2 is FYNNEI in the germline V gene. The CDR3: CASSGVGGRAIEQYF. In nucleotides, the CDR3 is TGTGCCAGCAGTGGGGTCGGCGGGAGGGCGATCGAGCAGTACTTC.

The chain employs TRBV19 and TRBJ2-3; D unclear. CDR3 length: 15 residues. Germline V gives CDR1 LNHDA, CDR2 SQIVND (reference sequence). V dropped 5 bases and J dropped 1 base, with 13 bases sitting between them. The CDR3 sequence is CASSSLPGGTDTQYF. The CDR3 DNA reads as TGTGCCAGTAGTTCCCTCCCGGGTGGCACAGATACGCAGTATTTT.

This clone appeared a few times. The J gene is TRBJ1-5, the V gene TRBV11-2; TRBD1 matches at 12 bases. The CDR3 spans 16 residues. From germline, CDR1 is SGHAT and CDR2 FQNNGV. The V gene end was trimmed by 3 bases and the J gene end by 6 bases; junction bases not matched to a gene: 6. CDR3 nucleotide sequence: TGTGCCAGCAGCTTCCTGGGACAGGGGGCGAGTCAGCCCCAGCATTTT. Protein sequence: CASSFLGQGASQPQHF.

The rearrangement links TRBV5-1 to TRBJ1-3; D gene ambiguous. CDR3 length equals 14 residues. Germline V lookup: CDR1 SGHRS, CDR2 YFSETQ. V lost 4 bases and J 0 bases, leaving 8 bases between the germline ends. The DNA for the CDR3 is TGCGCCAGCAGCGTAGGATTCTCTGGAAACACCATATATTTT. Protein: CASSVGFSGNTIYF. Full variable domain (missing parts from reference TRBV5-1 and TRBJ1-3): KAGVTQTPRYLIKTRGQQVTLSCSPISGHRSVSWYQQTPGQGLQFLFEYFSETQRNKGNFPGRFSGRQFSNSRSEMNVSTLELGDSALYLCASSVGFSGNTIYFGEGSWLTVV.

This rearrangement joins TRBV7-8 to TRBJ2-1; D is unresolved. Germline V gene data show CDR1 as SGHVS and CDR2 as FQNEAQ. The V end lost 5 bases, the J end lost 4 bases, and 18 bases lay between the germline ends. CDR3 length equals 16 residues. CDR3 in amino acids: CASSTRQPTEYNEQFF. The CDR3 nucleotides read TGTGCCAGCAGCACCAGACAACCCACGGAGTACAATGAGCAGTTCTTC.

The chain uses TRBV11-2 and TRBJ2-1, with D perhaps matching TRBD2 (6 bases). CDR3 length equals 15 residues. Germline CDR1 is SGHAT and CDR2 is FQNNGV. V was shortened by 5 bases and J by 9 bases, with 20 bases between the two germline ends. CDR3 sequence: CASSPRPGDGSEQFF. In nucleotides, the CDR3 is TGTGCCAGCAGCCCACGCCCGGGAGATGGAAGTGAGCAGTTCTTC.

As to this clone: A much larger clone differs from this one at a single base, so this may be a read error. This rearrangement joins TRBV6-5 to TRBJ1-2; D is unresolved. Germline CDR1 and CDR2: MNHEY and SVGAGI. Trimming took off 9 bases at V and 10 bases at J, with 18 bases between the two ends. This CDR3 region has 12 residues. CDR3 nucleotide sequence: TGTGCCAGTGCTACGGGCGGTTGGGACTACACCTTC. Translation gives CASATGGWDYTF.

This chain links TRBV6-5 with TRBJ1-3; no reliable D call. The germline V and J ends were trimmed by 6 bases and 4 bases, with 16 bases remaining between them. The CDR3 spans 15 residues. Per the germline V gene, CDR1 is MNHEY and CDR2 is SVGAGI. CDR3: CASRGSSLSGNTIYF. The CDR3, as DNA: TGTGCCAGCAGGGGCAGTTCTCTGTCCGGAAACACCATATATTTT.

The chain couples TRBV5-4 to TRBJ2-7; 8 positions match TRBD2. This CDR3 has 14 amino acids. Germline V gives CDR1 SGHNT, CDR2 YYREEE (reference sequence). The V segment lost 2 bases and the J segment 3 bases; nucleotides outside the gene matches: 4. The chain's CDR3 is CASSLLAVDYEQYF. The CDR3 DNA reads TGTGCCAGCAGCTTACTAGCGGTAGACTACGAGCAGTACTTC.

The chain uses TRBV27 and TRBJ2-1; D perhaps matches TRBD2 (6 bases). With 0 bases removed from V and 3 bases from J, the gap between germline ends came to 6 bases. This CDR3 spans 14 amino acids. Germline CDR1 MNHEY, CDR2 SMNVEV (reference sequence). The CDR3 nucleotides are TGTGCCAGCAGTTTATCCGGGAGCTACAATGAGCAGTTCTTC. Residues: CASSLSGSYNEQFF.

This chain's CDR3 is CASRPTGNFYEQYF. For the CDR3, the DNA is TGTGCCAGCAGACCGACCGGGAACTTTTACGAGCAGTACTTC. This sequence joins TRBV7-2 and TRBJ2-7, with a possible D match to TRBD2 (5 bases). V lost 6 bases, J lost 4 bases, and 16 bases lay in between. This CDR3 contains 14 residues. Germline loops: CDR1 SGHTA, CDR2 FQGNSA.

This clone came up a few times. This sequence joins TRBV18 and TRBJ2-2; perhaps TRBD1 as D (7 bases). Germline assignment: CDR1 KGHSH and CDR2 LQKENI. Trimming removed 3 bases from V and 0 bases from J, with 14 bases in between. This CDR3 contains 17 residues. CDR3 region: CASSPAVRGANTGELFF. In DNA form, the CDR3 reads TGTGCCAGCTCACCGGCTGTCAGGGGGGCGAACACCGGGGAGCTGTTTTTT.

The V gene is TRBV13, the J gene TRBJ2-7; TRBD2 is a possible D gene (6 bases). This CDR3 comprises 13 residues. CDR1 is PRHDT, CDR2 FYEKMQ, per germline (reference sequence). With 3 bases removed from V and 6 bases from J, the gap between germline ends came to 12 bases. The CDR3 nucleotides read TGTGCCAGCAGCTTCCGAGGGAGGACCGAGCAGTACTTC. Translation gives CASSFRGRTEQYF.

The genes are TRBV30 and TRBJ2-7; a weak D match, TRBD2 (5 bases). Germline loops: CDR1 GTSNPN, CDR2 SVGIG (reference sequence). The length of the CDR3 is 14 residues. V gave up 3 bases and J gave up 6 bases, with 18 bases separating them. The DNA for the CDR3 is TGTGCCTGGAGCTCGGGATTTCCTCGGGGCGAGCAGTACTTC. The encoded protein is CAWSSGFPRGEQYF.

The CDR3 DNA reads as TGTGCCAGCAGCGCAGACGGGACACCCCAAGAGACCCAGTACTTC. This translates into CASSADGTPQETQYF. This chain joins TRBV6-6 and TRBJ2-5; the D gene is possibly TRBD1 (6 bases). V gave up 6 bases and J gave up 1 base, with 15 bases separating them. The CDR3 spans 15 residues. Per the germline V gene, CDR1 is MNHNY and CDR2 is SVGAGI (reference sequence).

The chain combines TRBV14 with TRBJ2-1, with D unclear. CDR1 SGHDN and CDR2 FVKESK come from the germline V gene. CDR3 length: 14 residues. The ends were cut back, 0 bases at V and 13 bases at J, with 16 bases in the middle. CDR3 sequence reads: CASSQDLGKSLQFF. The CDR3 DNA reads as TGTGCCAGCAGCCAAGATTTGGGTAAATCGCTACAGTTCTTC.

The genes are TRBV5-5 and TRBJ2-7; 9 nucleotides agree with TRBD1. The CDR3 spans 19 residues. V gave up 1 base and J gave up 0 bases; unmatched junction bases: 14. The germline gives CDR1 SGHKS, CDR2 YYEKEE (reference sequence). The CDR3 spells CASSLRPGQGGLVSYEQYF. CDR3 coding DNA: TGTGCCAGCAGCTTGAGGCCGGGACAGGGAGGTTTGGTCTCCTACGAGCAGTACTTC.